The sequence of this T cell receptor (beta chain) was determined in a study of cytomegalovirus exposure and HLA in healthy donors. Study-wide points: In a later analysis, DRB1 alleles had the most associated TCRs; HLA-C alleles the fewest.

Primers: 60 Vbeta forward and 13 Jbeta reverse. Libraries were prepared by immunoSEQ multiplex PCR; TCRdb keeps only in-frame clonotypes and omits some of them. The table records about 130,000 clones, roughly 82% of them present only once. Germline values: CDR1 SGHAT, CDR2 FQNNGV. The CDR3 extends over 13 amino acids. Trimming removed 4 bases from V and 7 bases from J; junction bases left unmatched: 2. As for this clone: Antigen unknown.

The material sequenced was PBMCs. J is TRBJ2-4 and V is TRBV11-2, with 9 bases aligning to TRBD2. The source of this sequence is a male donor in good health and CMV-seropositive. The CDR3 sequence is CASSYTSGNIQYF. The CDR3, as DNA: TGTGCCAGCAGCTATACTAGCGGGAACATTCAGTACTTC.